Presented here are 26 T cell receptor beta chains from one specimen sequenced in a study of identical twins. One entry per CDR3 protein, called by TCRdb with MiXCR from the 5' RACE reads. The sample lists fewer than 650,000 distinct CDR3 sequences; under 8.5% were seen once. The same specimen was also included in a second study, on yellow fever vaccine responses in identical twins.

Sequencing input: PBMCs. These receptors came from a woman between 18 and 29 years old in good health.

This clonotype was counted many times. The rearrangement joins TRBV5-1 to TRBJ2-3, with a possible D match to TRBD2 (5 bases). Trimming left V 4 bases short and J 1 base short, with 13 bases between. From germline, CDR1 is SGHRS and CDR2 YFSETQ. The CDR3 spans 15 residues. CDR3 sequence: CASSEGFGGTDTQYF. DNA for the CDR3: TGCGCCAGCAGCGAGGGCTTCGGGGGCACAGATACGCAGTATTTT.

This clonotype occurred many times. This chain uses TRBV28 with TRBJ1-3; unclear D gene. V gave up 3 bases and J gave up 0 bases, with 9 bases separating them. The CDR3 contains 15 residues. CDR1 and CDR2 from the germline V gene are MDHEN and SYDVKM. CDR3 coding DNA: TGTGCCAGCAGTTTGGTGTGGGGCTCTGGAAACACCATATATTTT. Translating gives CASSLVWGSGNTIYF.

This clonotype was recorded many times. This CDR3 is CASSWTTTDTQYF. CDR3 nucleotides: TGCGCCAGCAGCTGGACAACCACAGATACGCAGTATTTT. The chain joins TRBV5-1 to TRBJ2-3; weak D call: TRBD1 (5 bases). The V gene lost 3 bases and the J gene lost 2 bases, with 7 bases spanning the gap. The CDR3 is made up of 13 amino acids. Germline CDR1 is SGHRS and CDR2 is YFSETQ.

In its sample, this clonotype was seen a few times. The J gene is TRBJ1-3, the V gene TRBV7-2, with unresolved D. Trimming stripped 2 bases from V and 1 base from J, with 6 bases between. From germline, CDR1 is SGHTA and CDR2 FQGNSA. There are 14 residues in the CDR3. The CDR3 region is CASSLWTSGNTIYF. CDR3 coding DNA: TGTGCCAGCAGCTTATGGACTTCTGGAAACACCATATATTTT. Using reference TRBV7-2 and TRBJ1-3 for the parts outside the CDR3, the full variable domain is GAGVSQSPSNKVTEKGKDVELRCDPISGHTALYWYRQSLGQGLEFLIYFQGNSAPDKSGLPSDRFSAERTGGSVSTLTIQRTQQEDSAVYLCASSLWTSGNTIYFGEGSWLTVV.

This clonotype was counted ten times or more. The chain has TRBV12-3 or TRBV12-4 and TRBJ1-1; TRBD1 matches 9 bases. V gave up 5 bases and J gave up 0 bases; unmatched junction bases: 7. This CDR3 comprises 16 residues. Written as DNA, the CDR3 is TGTGCCAGCAGTCCGGGACAGGGAGTCATGAACACTGAAGCTTTCTTT. As protein: CASSPGQGVMNTEAFF.

This clonotype was counted many times. The chain has TRBV29-1 and TRBJ2-2, with 9 bases matching TRBD1. With 7 bases clipped from V and 5 bases from J, the junction kept 8 bases outside the gene matches. Germline V gives CDR1 SQVTM, CDR2 ANQGSEA. The CDR3 sequence is 14 residues long. The CDR3 DNA follows: TGCAGCGCCAACAGGGGGCGTGAAACCGGGGAGCTGTTTTTT. Its translation is CSANRGRETGELFF.

This clonotype was observed a handful of times. The chain combines TRBV7-9 with TRBJ2-7; D unresolved. The germline V and J ends were trimmed by 4 bases and 3 bases, with 19 bases remaining between them. From germline, CDR1 is SEHNR and CDR2 FQNEAQ (reference sequence). This CDR3 is 16 amino acids long. Here the CDR3 reads CASSSARVISGYEQYF. CDR3 coding DNA: TGTGCCAGCAGCTCAGCCCGGGTGATCTCGGGCTACGAGCAGTACTTC.

This clonotype showed up many times. The chain recombines TRBV10-3 with TRBJ1-1, with 8 bases that match TRBD1. The CDR3 length is 14 residues. The germline V gene has CDR1 ENHRY and CDR2 SYGVKD. After removal of 5 bases from V and 1 base from J, the junction contained 3 bases not matched to a gene. CDR3: CAISPGGANTEAFF. DNA of the CDR3: TGTGCCATCAGTCCAGGGGGCGCGAACACTGAAGCTTTCTTT.

In this sample, this clonotype turned up a few times. The J gene is TRBJ1-2, the V gene TRBV20-1, with TRBD1 as a possible D gene (6 bases). This CDR3 has 17 residues. The V end lost 5 bases, the J end lost 4 bases, and 26 bases lay between the germline ends. The V gene's germline CDR1 is DFQATT and CDR2 SNEGSKA (reference sequence). The CDR3 DNA sequence: TGCAGTGCTCCCGGAACCGCCGGGACAACATCCCTCTATGGCTACACCTTC. Translating it yields CSAPGTAGTTSLYGYTF.

Only a few counts were recorded for this clonotype. This chain uses TRBV29-1 with TRBJ2-5, with TRBD2 matching over 12 bases. Germline lookup yields CDR1 SQVTM and CDR2 ANQGSEA. The CDR3 runs to 15 residues. Trimming removed 3 bases from V and 4 bases from J; junction bases left unmatched: 6. In DNA form, the CDR3 reads TGCAGCGTTGATCTAGCGGGAGGGCCTAGAGAGACCCAGTACTTC. It is translated as CSVDLAGGPRETQYF. The whole variable domain, remainder taken from reference TRBV29-1 and TRBJ2-5, is SAVISQKPSRDICQRGTSLTIQCQVDSQVTMMFWYRQQPGQSLTLIATANQGSEATYESGFVIDKFPISRPNLTFSTLTVSNMSPEDSSIYLCSVDLAGGPRETQYFGPGTRLLVL.

V gene TRBV7-2 combines with J gene TRBJ2-2; tentative D call: TRBD2 (5 bases). The germline gives CDR1 SGHTA, CDR2 FQGNSA. The V end was cut by 1 base, the J end by 4 bases, with 7 bases between. The CDR3 has 14 amino acids. The CDR3 loop is CASSLVSATGELFF. The CDR3 DNA reads as TGTGCCAGCAGCTTAGTTAGCGCCACCGGGGAGCTGTTTTTT.

There are a few counts of this clonotype. This chain joins TRBV5-1 and TRBJ2-2; D ambiguous. Per the germline V gene, CDR1 is SGHRS and CDR2 is YFSETQ. The CDR3 contains 15 residues. Trimming took 2 bases from V and 0 from J, leaving 8 bases between them. In DNA form, the CDR3 reads TGCGCCAGCAGCTTCGGTAGATCGAACACCGGGGAGCTGTTTTTT. It is translated as CASSFGRSNTGELFF.

This clonotype has ten or more counts. The chain has TRBV27 and TRBJ2-1, with a possible D match to TRBD2 (6 bases). Germline CDR1 reads MNHEY; CDR2 reads SMNVEV (reference sequence). V was shortened by 6 bases and J by 10 bases, with 22 bases between the two germline ends. The CDR3 covers 15 residues. CDR3 nucleotides: TGTGCCAGCAGCCTCCCCGGGACTCCAACAGCGGAGCAGTTCTTC. Protein sequence: CASSLPGTPTAEQFF.

Only a few counts were recorded for this clonotype. The V call is TRBV12-3 or TRBV12-4, the J call TRBJ1-2, with TRBD1 as a possible D gene (6 bases). V lost 6 bases and J 7 bases, leaving 27 bases between the germline ends. The CDR3 length is 17 residues. As DNA, the CDR3 is TGTGCCAGCAGAGTTGGGATCTGGGGGCAGGAAGGGCCTGGCTACACCTTC. The encoded protein is CASRVGIWGQEGPGYTF.

The rearrangement joins TRBV5-1 to TRBJ1-5, with TRBD1 as a possible D gene (5 bases). Trimming removed 6 bases from V and 2 bases from J, with 15 bases in between. Germline V gene sequence: CDR1 SGHRS, CDR2 YFSETQ. CDR3 length: 15 amino acids. CDR3 sequence reads: CASMAGVFRNQPQHF. The CDR3 nucleotides are TGCGCCAGCATGGCGGGGGTTTTTCGCAATCAGCCCCAGCATTTT.

A few counts support this clonotype. The chain carries TRBV20-1 and TRBJ2-5, with 8 bases identical to TRBD1. CDR3 length: 14 residues. The germline V gene encodes CDR1 DFQATT and CDR2 SNEGSKA (reference sequence). Trimming at V came to 6 bases and at J to 3 bases, leaving 9 bases not matched to a gene. CDR3 protein: CSATKKQGEETQYF. The DNA for the CDR3 is TGCAGTGCCACCAAAAAACAGGGGGAAGAGACCCAGTACTTC.

In this sample, this clonotype turned up many times. This chain joins TRBV19 and TRBJ1-1; unclear D gene. There are 14 residues in the CDR3. Between the trimmed V and J ends, which lost 3 bases and 4 bases, there was a span of 12 bases. CDR1 is LNHDA and CDR2 is SQIVND in the germline V gene (reference sequence). CDR3 sequence reads: CASSIQEGSTEAFF. CDR3 nucleotides: TGTGCCAGTAGTATTCAGGAAGGGAGCACTGAAGCTTTCTTT.

This chain connects TRBV18 to TRBJ2-7, with a weak D call TRBD1 (5 bases). Germline loops: CDR1 KGHSH, CDR2 LQKENI. Trimming stripped 6 bases from V and 4 bases from J, with 19 bases between. This CDR3 region has 15 residues. The CDR3 DNA reads TGTGCCAGCTCTCTAAGACGGCAGGGTGCGTACGAGCAGTACTTC. It translates to CASSLRRQGAYEQYF.

This clonotype was seen just once. The DNA for the CDR3 is TGTGCCAGCTCACCATGGACAGGGCTGGGGGAGACCCAGTACTTC. It translates to CASSPWTGLGETQYF. V and J are TRBV18 and TRBJ2-5; TRBD1 matches at 8 bases. This CDR3 contains 15 residues. V gave up 2 bases and J gave up 5 bases; unmatched junction bases: 7. Germline V lookup: CDR1 KGHSH, CDR2 LQKENI.

This sequence joins TRBV20-1 and TRBJ2-7; 8 bases line up with TRBD2. Germline CDR1 reads DFQATT; CDR2 reads SNEGSKA (reference sequence). The CDR3 consists of 16 residues. V shed 0 bases, J shed 1 base, and the junction held 8 bases outside the gene matches. The CDR3 protein is CSARDRLAGSSYEQYF. CDR3 DNA: TGCAGTGCTAGAGATCGTCTAGCGGGTTCGTCCTACGAGCAGTACTTC.

There are a few counts of this clonotype. The chain carries TRBV10-3 and TRBJ2-7, with D perhaps TRBD1 (5 bases). CDR1 ENHRY and CDR2 SYGVKD come from the germline V gene. Trimming removed 10 bases from V and 2 bases from J, with 18 bases in between. The CDR3 has 14 residues. The CDR3 DNA reads TGTGCCACCCAGCCTACCGACAGACCCTACGAGCAGTACTTC. It is translated as CATQPTDRPYEQYF.

V and J are TRBV5-1 and TRBJ2-1; TRBD1 matches at 10 bases. This CDR3 contains 17 residues. CDR1 SGHRS and CDR2 YFSETQ come from the germline V gene. The trim removed 2 bases at V and 5 bases at J, leaving 10 bases unmatched. CDR3 residues: CASSLNTGTGDNNEQFF. The CDR3 DNA is TGCGCCAGCAGCTTAAATACCGGGACAGGGGATAACAATGAGCAGTTCTTC. Based on the CDR3 plus reference TRBV5-1 and TRBJ2-1, the full variable domain is KAGVTQTPRYLIKTRGQQVTLSCSPISGHRSVSWYQQTPGQGLQFLFEYFSETQRNKGNFPGRFSGRQFSNSRSEMNVSTLELGDSALYLCASSLNTGTGDNNEQFFGPGTRLTVL.

This clonotype came up once. The gene calls are TRBV11-2 and TRBJ2-3; a weak D match, TRBD2 (6 bases). There are 16 residues in the CDR3. Trimming pared 5 bases from V and 1 base from J, leaving 16 bases between. The germline CDR1 and CDR2 sequences are SGHAT and FQNNGV. Here the CDR3 reads CASSPAPGDRTDTQYF. In DNA form, the CDR3 reads TGTGCCAGCAGCCCAGCGCCGGGGGATCGCACAGATACGCAGTATTTT. The full variable domain, rest sourced from reference TRBV11-2 and TRBJ2-3, is EAGVAQSPRYKIIEKRQSVAFWCNPISGHATLYWYQQILGQGPKLLIQFQNNGVVDDSQLPKDRFSAERLKGVDSTLKIQPAKLEDSAVYLCASSPAPGDRTDTQYFGPGTRLTVL.

The chain joins TRBV10-3 to TRBJ1-4; D unclear. The CDR3 covers 14 residues. Germline CDR1 ENHRY, CDR2 SYGVKD. The ends were cut back, 6 bases at V and 7 bases at J, with 15 bases in the middle. The CDR3 region is CAIRRAGASEKLFF. In DNA, the CDR3 is TGTGCCATCAGGAGGGCAGGAGCAAGTGAAAAACTGTTTTTT.

This sequence joins TRBV11-2 and TRBJ2-6; D possibly corresponds to TRBD2 (6 bases). The V end was cut by 7 bases, the J end by 0 bases, with 13 bases between. Per germline, CDR1 SGHAT and CDR2 FQNNGV. The CDR3 sequence is 16 residues long. CDR3 loop: CASTTMGGSGANVLTF. The CDR3 nucleotides are TGTGCCAGCACCACAATGGGGGGCTCTGGGGCCAACGTCCTGACTTTC.

The genes are TRBV19 and TRBJ1-1, with D perhaps TRBD1 (5 bases). CDR1 and CDR2 from the germline V gene are LNHDA and SQIVND (reference sequence). The CDR3 contains 16 residues. The V end was cut by 6 bases, the J end by 1 base, with 18 bases between. CDR3 nucleotide sequence: TGTGCCAGTAGCAACCTCAACGGGGCAGGGAACACTGAAGCTTTCTTT. It specifies CASSNLNGAGNTEAFF.